This TCR beta chain comes out of a study of T cell responses to AZD1222 COVID-19 vaccine. This clone was found once. No antigen is known for it. Study-wide points: The donor cohort was predominantly white British with a female majority, and clonal diversity may have been underestimated.

Using immunoSEQ multiplex PCR, the repertoire was profiled, and TCRdb retains in-frame clones only, with some absent. The sample lists about 96,000 clones, 90% occurring once. Germline assignment: CDR1 SGHTA and CDR2 FQGNSA. This CDR3 is 14 amino acids long. With 2 bases removed from V and 2 bases from J, the gap between germline ends came to 7 bases. The rearrangement links TRBV7-2 to TRBJ1-3; D is undetermined. The sequenced sample was peripheral blood, obtained on day 0 of AZD1222 vaccination. The TCR comes from an adult in good health. The DNA for the CDR3 is TGTGCCAGCAGCTTATCCGGGCCTGGAAACACCATATATTTT. Residues: CASSLSGPGNTIYF.